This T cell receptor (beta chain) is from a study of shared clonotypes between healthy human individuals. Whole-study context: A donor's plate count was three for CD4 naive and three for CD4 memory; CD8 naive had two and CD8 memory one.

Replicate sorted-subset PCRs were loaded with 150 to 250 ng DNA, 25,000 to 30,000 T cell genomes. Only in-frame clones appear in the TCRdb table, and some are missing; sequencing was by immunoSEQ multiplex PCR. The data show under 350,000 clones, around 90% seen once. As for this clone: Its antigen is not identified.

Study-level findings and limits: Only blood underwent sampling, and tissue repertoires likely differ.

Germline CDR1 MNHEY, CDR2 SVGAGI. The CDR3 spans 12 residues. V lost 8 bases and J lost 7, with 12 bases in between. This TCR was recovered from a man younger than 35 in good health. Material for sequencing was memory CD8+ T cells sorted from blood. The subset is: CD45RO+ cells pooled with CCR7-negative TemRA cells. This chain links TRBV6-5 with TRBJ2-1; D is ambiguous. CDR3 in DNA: TGTGCCAGCCATGATTCTTGGAATGAGCAGTTCTTC. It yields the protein CASHDSWNEQFF.